This TCR beta chain originates from a study of blood T cell repertoires in COVID-19. The CDR3 spans 15 residues. Germline CDR1 LGHNT, CDR2 FRNRAP. V lost 5 bases and J 2 bases, leaving 13 bases between the germline ends. TCRdb's table, derived via immunoSEQ multiplex PCR, lists solely in-frame clones and lacks some. The sample has some 270,000 clones; approximately 88% are singletons. Two negative PCRs, clearance, or symptom resolution characterized the recovered Cohort 3 donors. This TCR derives from a woman aged 40 to 49 who had recovered from COVID-19. J is TRBJ2-4 and V is TRBV12-5; a possible D gene is TRBD1 (5 bases). The sequenced material came from PBMCs or T cells enriched from blood (not recorded which). This CDR3 is CASGLSRDPKNIQYF. CDR3 sequence (DNA): TGTGCTAGTGGTCTTAGCAGGGATCCCAAAAACATTCAGTACTTC.